This is a list of T cell receptor beta chains from one sample in a study of T cell repertoires in cytomegalovirus infection. Antigen specificity for these receptors is unknown. From the reads, TCRdb called clonotypes with MiXCR, one entry per CDR3 protein. Of around 570,000 distinct CDR3 sequences in the sample, around two fifths were seen once. Sample: cultured PBMCs, taken from culture after CMV antigen stimulation. The receptors originated from a human donor in good health (CMV status not recorded). Some clones in this sample may be carry-over from other donors' samples. CDR3s include the opening cysteine and the closing phenylalanine or tryptophan. The order of the fields is clone size, J gene, D gene, V gene, CDR3 DNA, CDR3 protein. A D gene is named only where the DNA matches it firmly. Clone size is stated in some rows and not others, as once, few, many or a class when expanded.

>many|TRBJ2-3|.|TRBV12-3/TRBV12-4
TGTGCCAGCAGTTTAGGGGTCCGCACAGATACGCAGTATTTT
CASSLGVRTDTQYF
>few|TRBJ1-3|.|TRBV7-9
TGTGCCAGCGAAGGGTTGGAAAACACCATATATTTT
CASEGLENTIYF
>once|TRBJ1-6|.|TRBV7-6
TGTGCCAGCAGCTTAGCAGGGACGAATTCACCCCTCCACTTT
CASSLAGTNSPLHF
>once|TRBJ2-1|.|TRBV7-4
TGTGCCAGCAGCTTAAGTGCTCTAAGTGAGCAGTTCTTC
CASSLSALSEQFF
>.|TRBJ2-5|TRBD1|TRBV7-6
TGTGCCAGCAGCTTAGGGACAGGAGTCCAAGAGACCCAGTACTTC
CASSLGTGVQETQYF
>.|TRBJ2-6|TRBD1|TRBV7-8
TGTGCCAGCAGCTTGCACAGGGGCGCTGGGGCCAACGTCCTGACTTTC
CASSLHRGAGANVLTF
>few|TRBJ2-6|.|TRBV7-6
TGTGCCAGCAGCTTTCGGACCCCAGAAGCTGGGGCCAACGTCCTGACTTTC
CASSFRTPEAGANVLTF
>.|TRBJ1-2|.|TRBV27
TGTGCCAGCAGTCGTTCCGGACAGAACTATGGCTACACCTTC
CASSRSGQNYGYTF
>few|TRBJ1-4|TRBD1|TRBV7-2
TGTGCCAGCAGCGAGAGGGGGCTAGGGGAAAAACTGTTTTTT
CASSERGLGEKLFF
>.|TRBJ2-7|TRBD1|TRBV6-6
TGTGCCAGCAGTGGCACAGGGGGCGAGCAGTACTTC
CASSGTGGEQYF
>many|TRBJ2-7|TRBD1|TRBV6-1
TGTGCCAGCAGCCGGACAGGCCCCTACGAGCAGTACTTC
CASSRTGPYEQYF
>.|TRBJ2-7|TRBD1|TRBV5-4
TGTGCCAGCAGCGGAAGGACAGGGGGCGCCGAGCAGTACTTC
CASSGRTGGAEQYF
>many|TRBJ2-5|TRBD2|TRBV6-1
TGTGCCAGCAGGGGGTGGGGGGGCCAAGAGACCCAGTACTTC
CASRGWGGQETQYF
>few|TRBJ1-2|.|TRBV10-3
TGTGCCACCAGCCCCGACAGGCCTAACTATGGCTACACCTTC
CATSPDRPNYGYTF
>few|TRBJ2-1|.|TRBV7-2
TGTGCCAGCAGCTTAATATCCACCGCCTACAATGAGCAGTTCTTC
CASSLISTAYNEQFF
>.|TRBJ1-4|.|TRBV20-1
TGCAGTGCGGTCTCTCGCCGGGGTAATGAAAAACTGTTTTTT
CSAVSRRGNEKLFF
>.|TRBJ1-1|TRBD1|TRBV6-1
TGTGCCAGCAGTGAGGACAGGGACACTGAAGCTTTCTTT
CASSEDRDTEAFF
>few|TRBJ2-7|TRBD2|TRBV27
TGTGCCAGCAGTCCCCATAGCGGGAGAGGCGCCTACGAGCAGTACTTC
CASSPHSGRGAYEQYF
>.|TRBJ1-1|.|TRBV5-6
TGTGCCAGCAGCGCGCGGCCTAGAGAAGCTTTCTTT
CASSARPREAFF
>.|TRBJ2-5|.|TRBV14
TGTGCCAGCAGCCAGAGGACACAGTGGGAATTTTGGACCCAGTACTTC
CASSQRTQWEFWTQYF
>few|TRBJ2-5|TRBD1|TRBV7-2
TGTGCCAGCAGCTTAGTGGGGACAGGGAAGACCCAGTACTTC
CASSLVGTGKTQYF
>few|TRBJ1-1|.|TRBV7-2
TGTGCCAGCAGCCAAAGTTTTGGGGATACGGCGGAAGCTTTCTTT
CASSQSFGDTAEAFF
>many|TRBJ1-2|.|TRBV7-2
TGTGCCAGCACCAACTCCGGGTCTGGCTACACCTTC
CASTNSGSGYTF
>many|TRBJ2-3|TRBD2|TRBV7-2
TGTGCCAGCAGTGGACTAGATGGTGGTACGCAGTATTTT
CASSGLDGGTQYF
>once|TRBJ1-1|.|TRBV6-1
TGTGCCAGCTCTGGGGTAGGGACCTGGGGGGCTTTCTTT
CASSGVGTWGAFF
>few|TRBJ2-2|.|TRBV5-8
TGTGCCACCCTGAGGGACTTATTCACCGGGGAGCTGTTTTTT
CATLRDLFTGELFF
>.|TRBJ1-1|.|TRBV19
TGTGCCAGTAGCACCCGGGGGGGGATGAACACTGAAGCTTTCTTT
CASSTRGGMNTEAFF
>.|TRBJ2-7|.|TRBV30
TGTGCCTGGTCCGGGACTCAGGGAGGCGAGCAGTACTTC
CAWSGTQGGEQYF
>.|TRBJ1-5|.|TRBV6-2/TRBV6-3
TGTGCCAGCAGTTACTCTTTTGGTCAGCCCCAGCATTTT
CASSYSFGQPQHF
>few|TRBJ1-1|.|TRBV12-5
TGTGCTAGTGGTTTGAGGGGTGGAACTGAAGCTTTCTTT
CASGLRGGTEAFF
>few|TRBJ2-5|TRBD1|TRBV7-2
TGTGCCAGCAGCACTTCGACAGGGGATGAGACCCAGTACTTC
CASSTSTGDETQYF
>once|TRBJ2-3|TRBD2|TRBV20-1
TGCAGTGCTAGAGACAAGCGGGGGGGCCAGGAAGATACGCAGTATTTT
CSARDKRGGQEDTQYF
>.|TRBJ1-5|TRBD1|TRBV20-1
TGCAGTGCCCCACATATCCAGGGACAGGCGTCGGATCAGCCCCAGCATTTT
CSAPHIQGQASDQPQHF
>.|TRBJ1-6|.|TRBV7-2
TGTGCCAGCAGCCCGTTTCCTGGGGCCCCCCTCCACTTT
CASSPFPGAPLHF
>.|TRBJ1-6|.|TRBV20-1
TGCAGTGCTAGAAGTGGTAGGGCCCCGGAGGTCTCACCCCTCCACTTT
CSARSGRAPEVSPLHF
>.|TRBJ1-1|.|TRBV6-7
TGTGCCATTGGCCATCGGGGGGCGAACACTGAAGCTTTCTTT
CAIGHRGANTEAFF
>.|TRBJ2-1|.|TRBV28
TGTGCCAGCAGCCCTCGAACCGAGAACAATGAGCAGTTCTTC
CASSPRTENNEQFF
>.|TRBJ1-2|.|TRBV6-1
TGTGCCAGCAGGGATCCCCTCCGACAGATCTTCTATGGCTACACCTTC
CASRDPLRQIFYGYTF
>few|TRBJ2-1|.|TRBV6-2/TRBV6-3
TGTGCCAGCGCAAAAGGGCAGACCTTTAATGAGCAGTTCTTC
CASAKGQTFNEQFF
>many|TRBJ1-1|.|TRBV7-6
TGTGCCAGCAGTTTGGGCACGAACACTGAAGCTTTCTTT
CASSLGTNTEAFF
>.|TRBJ2-3|TRBD2|TRBV20-1
TGCAGTGCTCTTAGAGCTAGCGGGGTAGATACGCAGTATTTT
CSALRASGVDTQYF
>.|TRBJ2-1|.|TRBV4-1
TGCGCCAGCAGCCAAGAAGCCCGCCAGGAGCAGTTCTTC
CASSQEARQEQFF
>.|TRBJ2-5|.|TRBV7-8
TGTGCCAGCAGCCCCCAAACAGGCTATCTTGGGAAAGAGACCCAGTACTTC
CASSPQTGYLGKETQYF
>.|TRBJ1-5|.|TRBV24-1
TGTGCCACCAGGCTTTTTCAGCCCCAGCATTTT
CATRLFQPQHF
>few|TRBJ1-6|TRBD1|TRBV23-1
TGCGCCAGCAAGTTACAGGGACAGGGGAAAATCTCACCCCTCCACTTT
CASKLQGQGKISPLHF
>.|TRBJ1-2|.|TRBV2
TGTGCCAGCAGGGGAGGGGTCGGCTACACCTTC
CASRGGVGYTF
>.|TRBJ2-7|TRBD2|TRBV18
TGTGCCAGCTCACCGCCTAGCGGGAGGGCCTACGAGCAGTACTTC
CASSPPSGRAYEQYF
>.|TRBJ1-2|TRBD1|TRBV6-5
TGTGCCAGCAGTTACGGGACAGGGGAAGTCTATGGCTACACCTTC
CASSYGTGEVYGYTF
>many|TRBJ2-3|TRBD2|TRBV7-2
TGTGCCAGCGCCTGGGGGACTAGCGTGCCAGATACGCAGTATTTT
CASAWGTSVPDTQYF
>.|TRBJ1-1|.|TRBV6-2/TRBV6-3
TGTGCCAGCAGCCCTCTTATTCTCATGGGGCCGAACACTGAAGCTTTCTTT
CASSPLILMGPNTEAFF
>many|TRBJ1-1|TRBD1|TRBV7-6
TGTGCCAGCAGCCGAAGAATCCCGGGACAGGGGGAGGAGAACACTGAAGCTTTCTTT
CASSRRIPGQGEENTEAFF
>few|TRBJ2-1|TRBD2|TRBV6-6
TGTGCCAGCAGTGGGAGGGGAGGGGATGAGCAGTTCTTC
CASSGRGGDEQFF
>few|TRBJ1-1|TRBD1|TRBV12-3/TRBV12-4
TGTGCCAGCCTCGGACAGGGACCTGAAGCTTTCTTT
CASLGQGPEAFF
>.|TRBJ1-6|.|TRBV7-8
TGTGCCAGCAGCTTAGTAGTGGGGGGCGCAGATAATTCACCCCTCCACTTT
CASSLVVGGADNSPLHF
>.|TRBJ2-7|TRBD1|TRBV20-1
TGCAGTGCTAGAGACGCTGGACAGGGGGCTGGCGAGCAGTACTTC
CSARDAGQGAGEQYF
>few|TRBJ2-7|.|TRBV6-2/TRBV6-3
TGTGCCAGCAGTTACGGAGGCGGGACTCACTACGAGCAGTACTTC
CASSYGGGTHYEQYF
>few|TRBJ2-7|TRBD2|TRBV7-4
TGTGCCAGCAGCTCTGGACTAGCGGGGGGCCACGAGCAGTACTTC
CASSSGLAGGHEQYF
>.|TRBJ2-3|TRBD2|TRBV28
TGTGCCAGCGGGGCTAGCGGGAGACTCACAGATACGCAGTATTTT
CASGASGRLTDTQYF
>many|TRBJ2-7|.|TRBV7-6
TGTGCCAGCAGCTCAATTAACGGCCGGGACCCCTGGAGCTACGAGCAGTACTTC
CASSSINGRDPWSYEQYF